This T cell receptor beta chain comes out of a study of CD8+CD57+ T cells in acquired aplastic anemia. Study in general: Mean DNA quantity obtained from sorted CD4+ and CD8+ cells was around 3.2 ug. Study-wide results and limits: Researchers report that approximately 28 CD8+ CDR3 sequences appeared in both patients and controls.

The CDR3 loop spans 12 amino acids. CDR1 is SNHLY, CDR2 FYNNEI, per germline. CDR3 and TCR beta VDJ profiling relied on a genomic DNA template. TCRdb re-derived calls from the reads in MiXCR, one entry per CDR3 protein. The sample includes roughly 250,000 distinct CDR3 sequences, 82% seen only once; the top ten take roughly two fifths. Note on this clonotype: Its antigen is not known. One end of the junction fails to match germline, which may point to a read error.

Patients chosen for sequencing had CD8+CD57+ cells that had expanded, as shown by flow cytometry. Sequencing used sorted CD4+, CD8+, or CD8+CD57+ T cells (not recorded which) from PBMCs. The receptor was derived from a human donor with aplastic anemia. The chain joins TRBV2 to TRBJ2-3; D call uncertain. Written as DNA, the CDR3 is TGTGCCAGCAGCCCGACGTCATTTACGAAGTATTTT. This codes for CASSPTSFTKYF.